One T cell receptor (beta chain) is described in this entry. This sample was included in a study of blood T cell repertoires in COVID-19. Using immunoSEQ multiplex PCR, the repertoire was profiled, and TCRdb retains in-frame clones only, with some absent. This sample yields around 140,000 clones, of which 88% are seen a single time; 1.5% to 2% belongs to the top ten. This CDR3 spans 13 amino acids. V was clipped by 3 bases and J by 2 bases, with 7 bases between them. The V gene's germline CDR1 is ENHRY and CDR2 SYGVKD. Sequencing was performed on peripheral blood. The J gene is TRBJ1-1, the V gene TRBV10-3; D is unresolved. The TCR was taken from a man aged 70 or older with acute or convalescent COVID-19. CDR3 amino acids: CAISDPRNTEAFF. Here the CDR3 DNA reads TGTGCCATCAGTGATCCCAGAAACACTGAAGCTTTCTTT.